The T cell receptor (beta chain) described here comes from a study of CD8 T cells in ankylosing spondylitis. TCRdb independently ran MiXCR on the 5' RACE reads; one entry per CDR3 protein. The profile shows about 250,000 distinct CDR3 sequences, roughly a quarter of them singletons. This CDR3 has 14 residues. CDR1 MRHNA and CDR2 SNTAGT come from the germline V gene. The ends were cut back, 5 bases at V and 4 bases at J, with 9 bases in the middle. The sample holds a few counts of this clonotype. The origin of this receptor is a male donor with ankylosing spondylitis or in good health (not recorded which). The sequenced sample consisted of blood, either unsorted or a sorted T cell fraction (not recorded which). This sequence joins TRBV6-4 and TRBJ2-6, with D possibly TRBD1 on 5 matching bases. The CDR3 sequence: CASSPRTGANVLTF. The DNA of the CDR3 is TGTGCCAGCAGTCCTAGGACAGGGGCCAACGTCCTGACTTTC.